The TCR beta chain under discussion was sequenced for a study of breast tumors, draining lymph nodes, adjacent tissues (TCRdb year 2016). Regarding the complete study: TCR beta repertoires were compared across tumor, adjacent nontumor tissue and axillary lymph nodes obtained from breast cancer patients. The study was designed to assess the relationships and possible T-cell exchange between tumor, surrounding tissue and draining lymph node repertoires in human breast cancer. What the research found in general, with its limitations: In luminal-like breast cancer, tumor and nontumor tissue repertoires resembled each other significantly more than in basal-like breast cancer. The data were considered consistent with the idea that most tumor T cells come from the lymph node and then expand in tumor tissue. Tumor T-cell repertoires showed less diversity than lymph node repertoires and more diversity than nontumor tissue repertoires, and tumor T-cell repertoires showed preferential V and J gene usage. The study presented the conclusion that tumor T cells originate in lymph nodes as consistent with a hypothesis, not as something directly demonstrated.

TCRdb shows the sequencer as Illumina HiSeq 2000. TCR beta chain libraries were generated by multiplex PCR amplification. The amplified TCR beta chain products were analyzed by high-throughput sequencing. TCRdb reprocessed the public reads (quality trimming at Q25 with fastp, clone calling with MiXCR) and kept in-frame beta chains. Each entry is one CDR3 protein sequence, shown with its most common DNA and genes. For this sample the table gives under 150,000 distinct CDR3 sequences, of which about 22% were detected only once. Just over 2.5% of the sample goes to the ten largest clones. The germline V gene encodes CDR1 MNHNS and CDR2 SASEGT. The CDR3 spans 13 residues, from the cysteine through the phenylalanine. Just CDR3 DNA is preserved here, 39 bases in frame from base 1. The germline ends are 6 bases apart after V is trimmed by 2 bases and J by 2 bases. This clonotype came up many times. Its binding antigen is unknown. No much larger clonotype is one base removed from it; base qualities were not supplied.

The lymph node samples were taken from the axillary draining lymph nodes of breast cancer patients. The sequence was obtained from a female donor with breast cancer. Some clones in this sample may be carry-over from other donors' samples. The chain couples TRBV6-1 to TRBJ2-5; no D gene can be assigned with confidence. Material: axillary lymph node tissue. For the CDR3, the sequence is CASSEYAQETQYF. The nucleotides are TGTGCCAGCAGTGAATACGCACAAGAGACCCAGTACTTC.